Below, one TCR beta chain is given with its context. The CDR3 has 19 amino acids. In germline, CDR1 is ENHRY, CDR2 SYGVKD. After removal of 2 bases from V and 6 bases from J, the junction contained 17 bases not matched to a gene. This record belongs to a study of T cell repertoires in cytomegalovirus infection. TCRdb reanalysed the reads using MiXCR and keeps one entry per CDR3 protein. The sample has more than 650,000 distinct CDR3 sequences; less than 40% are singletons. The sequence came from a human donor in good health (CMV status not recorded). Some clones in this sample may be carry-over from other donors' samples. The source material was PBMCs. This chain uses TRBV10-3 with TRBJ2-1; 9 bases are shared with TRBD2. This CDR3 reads CAISETGTSLILSGNEQFF. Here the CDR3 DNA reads TGTGCCATCAGTGAGACCGGGACTAGCTTGATTCTGAGCGGCAATGAGCAGTTCTTC.